These T cell receptor beta chains were read from a single sample in a study of CD8+CD57+ T cells in acquired aplastic anemia. TCRdb called the reads again in MiXCR, with one record for every CDR3 protein. Counted here are a few hundred thousand distinct CDR3 sequences, approximately 33% occurring once; the ten biggest clones make up roughly 0.89%. Sample: sorted CD4+, CD8+, or CD8+CD57+ T cells (not recorded which) from PBMCs. Every receptor here comes from a human donor with aplastic anemia. CDR3s include the opening cysteine and the closing phenylalanine or tryptophan. Each record gives: CDR3 protein, CDR3 DNA, D gene, clone size, J gene, V gene. The D gene is left open where the match is weak. Only part of the rows carry a size: once, few, many, or a class if the clone is expanded.

CDR3aa: CASSWGPSIGYGEQFF; CDR3nt: TGTGCCAGTAGTTGGGGTCCGAGTATCGGGTACGGTGAGCAGTTCTTC; d_gene: -; abundance: -; j_gene: TRBJ2-1; v_gene: TRBV19
CDR3aa: CASSLTFRDEQYF; CDR3nt: TGTGCCAGCAGCTTAACGTTCCGGGACGAGCAGTACTTC; d_gene: -; abundance: many; j_gene: TRBJ2-7; v_gene: TRBV7-3
CDR3aa: CSTGGGFAYGTQYF; CDR3nt: TGCAGTACTGGGGGCGGGTTCGCCTATGGGACCCAGTACTTC; d_gene: -; abundance: -; j_gene: TRBJ2-5; v_gene: TRBV20-1
CDR3aa: CSATQGGGSGYGYTF; CDR3nt: TGCAGTGCTACACAAGGTGGGGGATCTGGTTATGGCTACACCTTC; d_gene: -; abundance: -; j_gene: TRBJ1-2; v_gene: TRBV20-1
CDR3aa: CASSNRGYSNQPQHF; CDR3nt: TGTGCCAGTAGTAACAGGGGATATAGCAATCAGCCCCAGCATTTT; d_gene: TRBD1; abundance: many; j_gene: TRBJ1-5; v_gene: TRBV19
CDR3aa: CASSLVLAEANTGELFF; CDR3nt: TGTGCCAGCAGCTTGGTTCTAGCGGAGGCGAACACCGGGGAGCTGTTTTTT; d_gene: TRBD2; abundance: few; j_gene: TRBJ2-2; v_gene: TRBV5-6
CDR3aa: CATSRRLAGTQFF; CDR3nt: TGTGCCACCAGCAGAAGACTAGCGGGAACACAGTTCTTC; d_gene: TRBD2; abundance: -; j_gene: TRBJ2-1; v_gene: TRBV15
CDR3aa: CASVGQGREKLFF; CDR3nt: TGTGCCAGTGTCGGACAGGGCCGAGAAAAACTGTTTTTT; d_gene: TRBD1; abundance: many; j_gene: TRBJ1-4; v_gene: TRBV19
CDR3aa: CASSKEGNSPLHF; CDR3nt: TGTGCCAGTAGTAAGGAGGGTAATTCACCCCTCCACTTT; d_gene: -; abundance: many; j_gene: TRBJ1-6; v_gene: TRBV19
CDR3aa: CASSLRGSPGNTIYF; CDR3nt: TGTGCCAGCAGCTTAAGAGGCTCACCTGGAAACACCATATATTTT; d_gene: -; abundance: -; j_gene: TRBJ1-3; v_gene: TRBV7-6
CDR3aa: CASSQGWLAPRETQYF; CDR3nt: TGTGCCAGCAGCCAAGGGTGGTTGGCCCCCCGGGAGACCCAGTACTTC; d_gene: -; abundance: few; j_gene: TRBJ2-5; v_gene: TRBV3-1
CDR3aa: CASSLRTENTGELFF; CDR3nt: TGTGCCAGCAGCTTAAGGACAGAGAACACCGGGGAGCTGTTTTTT; d_gene: -; abundance: -; j_gene: TRBJ2-2; v_gene: TRBV11-2
CDR3aa: CSARDSFRRGGVQPQHF; CDR3nt: TGCAGTGCTAGAGATTCCTTTCGTCGGGGCGGGGTTCAGCCCCAGCATTTT; d_gene: -; abundance: few; j_gene: TRBJ1-5; v_gene: TRBV20-1
CDR3aa: CASLVNYGYTF; CDR3nt: TGTGCCAGCCTTGTTAACTATGGCTACACCTTC; d_gene: -; abundance: many; j_gene: TRBJ1-2; v_gene: TRBV12-3/TRBV12-4
CDR3aa: CASSRGIGAGSEDTQYF; CDR3nt: TGCGCCAGCAGCCGGGGAATTGGGGCGGGTAGTGAGGATACGCAGTATTTT; d_gene: -; abundance: -; j_gene: TRBJ2-3; v_gene: TRBV5-1
CDR3aa: CASSSQAGTGVQHF; CDR3nt: TGTGCCAGCAGCTCCCAAGCCGGGACAGGGGTCCAGCATTTT; d_gene: TRBD1; abundance: -; j_gene: TRBJ1-5; v_gene: TRBV7-9
CDR3aa: CATSREPILAGAADTQYF; CDR3nt: TGTGCCACCAGCAGAGAGCCAATCCTAGCGGGAGCAGCAGATACGCAGTATTTT; d_gene: TRBD2; abundance: -; j_gene: TRBJ2-3; v_gene: TRBV15
CDR3aa: CASSPGGDAYEQYF; CDR3nt: TGCGCCAGCAGCCCGGGGGGCGACGCCTACGAGCAGTACTTC; d_gene: -; abundance: once; j_gene: TRBJ2-7; v_gene: TRBV5-1
CDR3aa: CSASYAGIGTLHF; CDR3nt: TGCAGTGCTAGCTACGCGGGGATTGGGACCCTCCACTTT; d_gene: -; abundance: -; j_gene: TRBJ1-6; v_gene: TRBV29-1
CDR3aa: CASSSTLTSGSYEQYF; CDR3nt: TGTGCCAGCAGCTCGACCCTTACTAGCGGGAGCTACGAGCAGTACTTC; d_gene: TRBD2; abundance: -; j_gene: TRBJ2-7; v_gene: TRBV13
CDR3aa: CSVELQGPFYGYTF; CDR3nt: TGCAGCGTTGAGCTTCAGGGTCCCTTCTATGGCTACACCTTC; d_gene: -; abundance: many; j_gene: TRBJ1-2; v_gene: TRBV29-1
CDR3aa: CSAIGKHDSPLHF; CDR3nt: TGCAGTGCGATCGGGAAGCACGATTCACCCCTCCACTTT; d_gene: -; abundance: many; j_gene: TRBJ1-6; v_gene: TRBV20-1
CDR3aa: CASSHLGGGPRELFF; CDR3nt: TGTGCCAGCAGCCACCTCGGGGGGGGCCCGAGGGAGCTGTTTTTT; d_gene: TRBD2; abundance: few; j_gene: TRBJ2-2; v_gene: TRBV10-3
CDR3aa: CSATPIRGSRTDTQYF; CDR3nt: TGCAGTGCTACGCCCATTAGAGGTTCCCGCACAGATACGCAGTATTTT; d_gene: -; abundance: few; j_gene: TRBJ2-3; v_gene: TRBV20-1
CDR3aa: CSARENRVYNEQFF; CDR3nt: TGCAGTGCTAGAGAGAACAGGGTCTACAATGAGCAGTTCTTC; d_gene: -; abundance: few; j_gene: TRBJ2-1; v_gene: TRBV20-1